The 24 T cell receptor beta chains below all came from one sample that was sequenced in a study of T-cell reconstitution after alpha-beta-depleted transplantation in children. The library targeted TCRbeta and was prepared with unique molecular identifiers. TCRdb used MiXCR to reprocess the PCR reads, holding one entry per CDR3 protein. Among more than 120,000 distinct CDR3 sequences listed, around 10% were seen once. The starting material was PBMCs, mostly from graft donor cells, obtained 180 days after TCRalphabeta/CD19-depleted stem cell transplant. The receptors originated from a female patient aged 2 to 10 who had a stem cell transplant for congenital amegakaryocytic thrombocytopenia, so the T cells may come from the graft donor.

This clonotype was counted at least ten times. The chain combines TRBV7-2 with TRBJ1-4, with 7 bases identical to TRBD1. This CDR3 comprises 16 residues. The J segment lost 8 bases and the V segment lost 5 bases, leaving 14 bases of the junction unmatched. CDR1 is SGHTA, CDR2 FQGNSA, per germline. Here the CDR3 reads CASSTLGQAIGEKLFF. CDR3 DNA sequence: TGTGCCAGCAGCACCCTAGGACAGGCCATAGGGGAAAAACTGTTTTTT. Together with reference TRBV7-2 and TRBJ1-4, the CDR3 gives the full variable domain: GAGVSQSPSNKVTEKGKDVELRCDPISGHTALYWYRQSLGQGLEFLIYFQGNSAPDKSGLPSDRFSAERTGGSVSTLTIQRTQQEDSAVYLCASSTLGQAIGEKLFFGSGTQLSVL.

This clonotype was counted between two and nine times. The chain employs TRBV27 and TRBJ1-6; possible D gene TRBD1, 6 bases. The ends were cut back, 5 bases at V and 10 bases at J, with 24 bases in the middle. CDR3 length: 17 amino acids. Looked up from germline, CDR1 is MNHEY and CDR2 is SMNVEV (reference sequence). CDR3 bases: TGTGCCAGCAGTCCACTCCATTCCTTGGGGGCTCGGTCACCCCTCCACTTT. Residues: CASSPLHSLGARSPLHF.

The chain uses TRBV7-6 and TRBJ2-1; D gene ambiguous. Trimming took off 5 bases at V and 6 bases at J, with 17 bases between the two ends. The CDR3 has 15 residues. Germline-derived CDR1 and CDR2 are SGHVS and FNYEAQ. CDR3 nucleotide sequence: TGTGCCAGCAGCCTAAAGCGCAGCTCTCCCAATGAGCAGTTCTTC. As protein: CASSLKRSSPNEQFF.

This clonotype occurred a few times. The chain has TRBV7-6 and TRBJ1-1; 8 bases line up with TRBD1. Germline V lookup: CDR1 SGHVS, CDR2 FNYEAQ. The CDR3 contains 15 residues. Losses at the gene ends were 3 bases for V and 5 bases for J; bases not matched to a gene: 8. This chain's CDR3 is CASSLGRQGSTEAFF. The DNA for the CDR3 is TGTGCCAGCAGCTTGGGAAGACAGGGGTCGACTGAAGCTTTCTTT.

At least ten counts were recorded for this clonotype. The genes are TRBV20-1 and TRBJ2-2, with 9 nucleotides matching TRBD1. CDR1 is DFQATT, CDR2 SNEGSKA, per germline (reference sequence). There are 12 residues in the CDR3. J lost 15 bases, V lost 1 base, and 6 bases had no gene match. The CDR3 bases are TGCAGTGCTAGAGGTGGAGGGACAGGGTTGTTTTTT. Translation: CSARGGGTGLFF.

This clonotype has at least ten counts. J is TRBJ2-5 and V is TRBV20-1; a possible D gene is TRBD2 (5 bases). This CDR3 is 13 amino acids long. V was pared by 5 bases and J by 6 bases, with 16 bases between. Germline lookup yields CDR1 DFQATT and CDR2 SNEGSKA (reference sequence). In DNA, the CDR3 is TGCAGTGCTCCGGAGGCTAGCTCTCAGACCCAGTACTTC. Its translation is CSAPEASSQTQYF.

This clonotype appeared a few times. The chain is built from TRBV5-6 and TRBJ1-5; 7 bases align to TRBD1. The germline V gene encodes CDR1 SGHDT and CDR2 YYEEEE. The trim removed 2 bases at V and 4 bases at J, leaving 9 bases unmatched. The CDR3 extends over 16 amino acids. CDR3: CASSFGTGQPNQPQHF. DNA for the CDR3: TGTGCCAGCAGCTTTGGAACGGGACAGCCAAATCAGCCCCAGCATTTT.

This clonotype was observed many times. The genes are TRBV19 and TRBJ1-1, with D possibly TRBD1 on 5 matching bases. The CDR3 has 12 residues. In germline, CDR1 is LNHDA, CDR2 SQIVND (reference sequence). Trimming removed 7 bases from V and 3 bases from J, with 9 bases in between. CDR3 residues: CASTLQDTEAFF. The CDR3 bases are TGTGCCAGTACCCTACAGGACACTGAAGCTTTCTTT.

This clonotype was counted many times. CDR3 in amino acids: CASSYRTGIQPQHF. The CDR3 DNA reads TGCGCCAGCAGCTACCGGACAGGGATTCAGCCCCAGCATTTT. The rearrangement uses TRBV4-1 and TRBJ1-5, with 8 bases aligning to TRBD1. V was pared by 5 bases and J by 6 bases, with 6 bases of the junction left unmatched. The V gene's germline CDR1 is MGHRA and CDR2 YSYEKL. The CDR3 is 14 amino acids.

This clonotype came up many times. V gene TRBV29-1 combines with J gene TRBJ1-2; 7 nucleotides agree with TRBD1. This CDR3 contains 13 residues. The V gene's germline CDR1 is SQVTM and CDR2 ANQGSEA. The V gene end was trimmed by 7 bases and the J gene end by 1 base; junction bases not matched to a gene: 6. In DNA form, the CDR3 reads TGCAGCGCCGCCCGGGACAGTAACTATGGCTACACCTTC. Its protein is CSAARDSNYGYTF.

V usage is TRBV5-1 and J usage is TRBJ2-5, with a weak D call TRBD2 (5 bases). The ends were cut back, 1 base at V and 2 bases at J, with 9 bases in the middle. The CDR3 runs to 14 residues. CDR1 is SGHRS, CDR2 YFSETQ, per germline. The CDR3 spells CASSLLGRQETQYF. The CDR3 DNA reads TGCGCCAGCAGCTTGTTGGGGAGACAAGAGACCCAGTACTTC. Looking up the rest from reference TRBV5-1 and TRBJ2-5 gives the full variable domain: KAGVTQTPRYLIKTRGQQVTLSCSPISGHRSVSWYQQTPGQGLQFLFEYFSETQRNKGNFPGRFSGRQFSNSRSEMNVSTLELGDSALYLCASSLLGRQETQYFGPGTRLLVL.

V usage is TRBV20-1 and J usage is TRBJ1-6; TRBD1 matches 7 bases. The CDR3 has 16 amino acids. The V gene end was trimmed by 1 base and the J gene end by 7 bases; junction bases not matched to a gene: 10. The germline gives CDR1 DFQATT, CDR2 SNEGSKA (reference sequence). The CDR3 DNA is TGCAGTGCTAGAGGCGTCAGGGGGGTAGCCAATTCACCCCTCCACTTT. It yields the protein CSARGVRGVANSPLHF.

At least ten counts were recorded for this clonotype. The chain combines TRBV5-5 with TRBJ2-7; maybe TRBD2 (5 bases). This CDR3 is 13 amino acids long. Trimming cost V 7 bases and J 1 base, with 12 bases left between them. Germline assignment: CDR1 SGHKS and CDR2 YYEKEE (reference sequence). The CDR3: CASHPQRSYEQYF. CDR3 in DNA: TGTGCCAGCCATCCTCAGCGGTCCTACGAGCAGTACTTC. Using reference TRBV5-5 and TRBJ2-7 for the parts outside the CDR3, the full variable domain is DAGVTQSPTHLIKTRGQQVTLRCSPISGHKSVSWYQQVLGQGPQFIFQYYEKEERGRGNFPDRFSARQFPNYSSELNVNALLLGDSALYLCASHPQRSYEQYFGPGTRLTVT.

The CDR3 coding sequence is TGTGCCAGTAGTCCTACTAGCGGGGGGTCCTACGAGCAGTACTTC. Protein sequence: CASSPTSGGSYEQYF. The chain recombines TRBV19 with TRBJ2-7; TRBD2 aligns across 12 bases. V lost 5 bases and J lost 1; bases outside the gene matches: 3. Germline V CDR1 and CDR2: LNHDA, SQIVND (reference sequence). CDR3 length: 15 amino acids.

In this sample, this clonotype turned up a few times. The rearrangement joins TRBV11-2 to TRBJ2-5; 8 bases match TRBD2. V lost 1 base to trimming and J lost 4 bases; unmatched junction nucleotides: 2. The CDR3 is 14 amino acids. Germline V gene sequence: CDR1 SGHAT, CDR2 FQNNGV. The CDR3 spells CASSLAGGAETQYF. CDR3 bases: TGTGCCAGCAGCTTAGCGGGAGGGGCAGAGACCCAGTACTTC.

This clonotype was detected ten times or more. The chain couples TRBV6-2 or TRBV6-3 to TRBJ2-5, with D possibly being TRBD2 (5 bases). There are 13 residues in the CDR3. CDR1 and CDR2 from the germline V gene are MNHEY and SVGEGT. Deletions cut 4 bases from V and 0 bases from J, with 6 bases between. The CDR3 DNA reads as TGTGCCAGCAGTTCGACTAACCAAGAGACCCAGTACTTC. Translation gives CASSSTNQETQYF.

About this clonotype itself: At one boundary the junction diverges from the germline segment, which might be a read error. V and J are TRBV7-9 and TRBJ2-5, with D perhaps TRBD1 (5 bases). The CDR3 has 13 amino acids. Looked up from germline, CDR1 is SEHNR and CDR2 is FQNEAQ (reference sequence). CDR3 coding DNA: TGTTCCAGCAGCTTAAACAGGCAAGAGACCCAGTACTTC. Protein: CSSSLNRQETQYF. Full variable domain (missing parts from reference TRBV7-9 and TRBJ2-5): DTGVSQNPRHKITKRGQNVTFRCDPISEHNRLYWYRQTLGQGPEFLTYFQNEAQLEKSRLLSDRFSAERPKGSFSTLEIQRTEQGDSAMYLCSSSLNRQETQYFGPGTRLLVL.

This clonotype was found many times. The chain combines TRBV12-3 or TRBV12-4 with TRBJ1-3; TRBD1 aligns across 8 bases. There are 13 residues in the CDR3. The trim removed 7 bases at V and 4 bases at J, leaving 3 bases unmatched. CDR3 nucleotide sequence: TGTGCCAGCAAACAGGGGGGCGGAAACACCATATATTTT. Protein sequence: CASKQGGGNTIYF.

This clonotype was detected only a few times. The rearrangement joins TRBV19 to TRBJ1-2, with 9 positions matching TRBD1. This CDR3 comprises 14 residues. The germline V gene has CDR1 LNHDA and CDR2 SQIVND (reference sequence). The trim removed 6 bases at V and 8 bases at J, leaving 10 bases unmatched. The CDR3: CASSPDRGRRGYTF. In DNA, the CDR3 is TGTGCCAGTAGCCCGGACAGGGGCCGGAGGGGCTACACCTTC.

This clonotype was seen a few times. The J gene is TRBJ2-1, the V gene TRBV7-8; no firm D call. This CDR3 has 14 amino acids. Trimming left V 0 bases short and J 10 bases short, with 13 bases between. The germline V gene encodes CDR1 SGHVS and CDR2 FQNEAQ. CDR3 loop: CASSLAFRGREQFF. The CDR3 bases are TGTGCCAGCAGCTTAGCTTTCCGCGGCAGGGAGCAGTTCTTC.

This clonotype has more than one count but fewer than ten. The CDR3 here is CATQKRGRLTNTGELFF. The CDR3 DNA is TGTGCTACTCAGAAGCGGGGGAGACTAACGAACACCGGGGAGCTGTTTTTT. The chain combines TRBV21-1 with TRBJ2-2; the table assigns TRBD2, which was not confirmed against the DNA. TRBV21-1 is a listed pseudogene. The CDR3 is made up of 17 amino acids.

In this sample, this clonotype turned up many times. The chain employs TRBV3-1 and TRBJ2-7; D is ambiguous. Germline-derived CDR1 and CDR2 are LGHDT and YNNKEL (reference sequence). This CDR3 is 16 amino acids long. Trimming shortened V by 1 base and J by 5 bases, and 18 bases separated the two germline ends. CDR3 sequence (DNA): TGTGCCAGCAGCCAAGGTATCACCCCCGGCCTCCACGAGCAGTACTTC. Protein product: CASSQGITPGLHEQYF.

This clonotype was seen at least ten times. Here the CDR3 DNA reads TGTGCCAGCAGTTCGCCTGCTAGGGAGGAGACCCAGTACTTC. Translating gives CASSSPAREETQYF. This sequence joins TRBV12-3 or TRBV12-4 and TRBJ2-5; possible D gene TRBD2, 5 bases. The CDR3 loop spans 14 amino acids. V was trimmed by 4 bases and J by 5 bases, leaving 14 bases between them.

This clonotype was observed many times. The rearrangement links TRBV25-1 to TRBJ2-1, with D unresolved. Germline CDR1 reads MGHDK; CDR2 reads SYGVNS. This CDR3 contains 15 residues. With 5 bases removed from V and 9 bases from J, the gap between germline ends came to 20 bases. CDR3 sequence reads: CASSTGRTSATEQFF. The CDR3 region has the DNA TGTGCCAGCAGTACCGGGCGGACCTCCGCCACTGAGCAGTTCTTC.